The sample holds a few counts of the clone carrying this T cell receptor beta chain. As yet, its antigen is unknown. V was trimmed by 7 bases and J by 7 bases, leaving 20 bases between them. The CDR3 covers 15 residues. The germline V gene has CDR1 SGHRS and CDR2 YFSETQ. The data derive from a study of T cells in Graves' hyperthyroidism and ophthalmopathy. Study-wide context: Sampling of peripheral blood happened at initial diagnosis, prior to any treatment. Findings and limits, study-wide: The model foresaw ophthalmopathy a median approximately 6.3 months prior to onset. A 13 V-J model separated ophthalmopathy from stable hyperthyroidism.

Template material for amplifying TCR beta CDR3 regions consisted of RNA transcripts. Using the HTBI primer set, a first-round RT-PCR was run on the TCR CDR3. Each CDR3 protein is one row after TCRdb ran MiXCR on the multiplex PCR reads. In the table there are about half a million distinct CDR3 sequences, 22% of which are singletons. What was sequenced was blood. The V and J genes are TRBV5-1 and TRBJ2-2; unclear D gene. The receptor was derived from a woman in her seventies with Graves' ophthalmopathy. The CDR3 nucleotides are TGCGCCAGCTCGTCCCTAGGTTTTTCCGACGGGGAGCTGTTTTTT. Translation gives CASSSLGFSDGELFF.